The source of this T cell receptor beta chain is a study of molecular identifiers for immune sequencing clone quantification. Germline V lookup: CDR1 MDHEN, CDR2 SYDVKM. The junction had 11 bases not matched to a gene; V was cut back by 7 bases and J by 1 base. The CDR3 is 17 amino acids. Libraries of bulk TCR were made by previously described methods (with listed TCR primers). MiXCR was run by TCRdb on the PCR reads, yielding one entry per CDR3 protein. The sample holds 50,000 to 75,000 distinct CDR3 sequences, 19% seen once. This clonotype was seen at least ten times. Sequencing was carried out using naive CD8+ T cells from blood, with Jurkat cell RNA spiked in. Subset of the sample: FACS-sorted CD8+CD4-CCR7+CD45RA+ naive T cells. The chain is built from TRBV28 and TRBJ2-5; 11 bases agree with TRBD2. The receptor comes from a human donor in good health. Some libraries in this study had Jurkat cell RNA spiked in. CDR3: CASTTGLAARVQETQYF. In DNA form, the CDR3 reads TGTGCCAGCACTACGGGACTAGCGGCCCGGGTCCAAGAGACCCAGTACTTC.